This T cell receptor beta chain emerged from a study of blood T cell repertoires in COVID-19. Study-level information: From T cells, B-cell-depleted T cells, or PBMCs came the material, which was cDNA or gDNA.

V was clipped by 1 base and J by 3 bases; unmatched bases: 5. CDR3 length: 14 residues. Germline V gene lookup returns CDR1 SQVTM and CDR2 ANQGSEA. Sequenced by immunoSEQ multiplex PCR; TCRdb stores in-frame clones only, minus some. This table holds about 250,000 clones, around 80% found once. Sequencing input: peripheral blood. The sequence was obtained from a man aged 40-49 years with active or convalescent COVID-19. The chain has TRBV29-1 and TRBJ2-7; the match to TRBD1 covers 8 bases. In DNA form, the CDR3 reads TGCAGCGTTGAAGGACAGGGGACCCTCTACGAGCAGTACTTC. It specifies CSVEGQGTLYEQYF.